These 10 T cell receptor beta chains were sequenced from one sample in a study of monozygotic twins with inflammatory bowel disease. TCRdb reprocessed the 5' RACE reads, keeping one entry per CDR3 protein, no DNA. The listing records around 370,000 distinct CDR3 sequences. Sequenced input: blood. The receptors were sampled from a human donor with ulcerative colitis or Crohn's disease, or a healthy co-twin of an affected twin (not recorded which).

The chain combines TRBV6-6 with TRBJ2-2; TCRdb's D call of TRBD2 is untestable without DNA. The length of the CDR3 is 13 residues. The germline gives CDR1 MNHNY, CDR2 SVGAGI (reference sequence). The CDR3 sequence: CASRRVAAGELFF.

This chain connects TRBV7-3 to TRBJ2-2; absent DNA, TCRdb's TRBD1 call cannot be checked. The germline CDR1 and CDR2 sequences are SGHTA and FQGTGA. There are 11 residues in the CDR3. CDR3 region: CASRGRGELFF.

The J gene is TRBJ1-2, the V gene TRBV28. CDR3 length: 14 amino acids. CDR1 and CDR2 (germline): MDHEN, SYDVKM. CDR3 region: CASSLEVSIWGYTF.

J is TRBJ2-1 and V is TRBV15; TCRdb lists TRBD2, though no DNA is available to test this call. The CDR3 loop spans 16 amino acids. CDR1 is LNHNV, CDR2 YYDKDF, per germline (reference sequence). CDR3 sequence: CATSRGPGLAGGEQFF.

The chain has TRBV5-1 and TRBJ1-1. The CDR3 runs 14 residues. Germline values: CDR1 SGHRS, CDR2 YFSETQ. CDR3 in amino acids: CASSPFTANTEAFF.

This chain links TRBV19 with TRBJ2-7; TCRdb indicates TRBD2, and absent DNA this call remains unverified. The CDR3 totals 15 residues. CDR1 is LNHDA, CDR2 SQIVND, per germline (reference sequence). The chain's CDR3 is CASRFSWAGGYEQYF.

CDR3 protein: CASTLPGTQETQYF. The V gene is TRBV5-1, the J gene TRBJ2-5; TCRdb proposes TRBD1, but this gene call is untestable without DNA. This CDR3 has 14 residues. CDR1 and CDR2 from the germline V gene are SGHRS and YFSETQ.

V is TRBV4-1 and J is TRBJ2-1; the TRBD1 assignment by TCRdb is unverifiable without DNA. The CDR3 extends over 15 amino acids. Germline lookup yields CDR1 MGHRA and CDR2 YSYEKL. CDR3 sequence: CASSQSPGQGTEQFF.

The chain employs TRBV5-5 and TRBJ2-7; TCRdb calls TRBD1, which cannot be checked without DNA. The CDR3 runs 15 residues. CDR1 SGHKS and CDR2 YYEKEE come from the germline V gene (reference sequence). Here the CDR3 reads CASSLTGVGPYEQYF.

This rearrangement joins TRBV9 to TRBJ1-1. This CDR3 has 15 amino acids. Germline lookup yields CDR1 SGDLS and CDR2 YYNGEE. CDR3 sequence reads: CASSGGTALNTEAFF.